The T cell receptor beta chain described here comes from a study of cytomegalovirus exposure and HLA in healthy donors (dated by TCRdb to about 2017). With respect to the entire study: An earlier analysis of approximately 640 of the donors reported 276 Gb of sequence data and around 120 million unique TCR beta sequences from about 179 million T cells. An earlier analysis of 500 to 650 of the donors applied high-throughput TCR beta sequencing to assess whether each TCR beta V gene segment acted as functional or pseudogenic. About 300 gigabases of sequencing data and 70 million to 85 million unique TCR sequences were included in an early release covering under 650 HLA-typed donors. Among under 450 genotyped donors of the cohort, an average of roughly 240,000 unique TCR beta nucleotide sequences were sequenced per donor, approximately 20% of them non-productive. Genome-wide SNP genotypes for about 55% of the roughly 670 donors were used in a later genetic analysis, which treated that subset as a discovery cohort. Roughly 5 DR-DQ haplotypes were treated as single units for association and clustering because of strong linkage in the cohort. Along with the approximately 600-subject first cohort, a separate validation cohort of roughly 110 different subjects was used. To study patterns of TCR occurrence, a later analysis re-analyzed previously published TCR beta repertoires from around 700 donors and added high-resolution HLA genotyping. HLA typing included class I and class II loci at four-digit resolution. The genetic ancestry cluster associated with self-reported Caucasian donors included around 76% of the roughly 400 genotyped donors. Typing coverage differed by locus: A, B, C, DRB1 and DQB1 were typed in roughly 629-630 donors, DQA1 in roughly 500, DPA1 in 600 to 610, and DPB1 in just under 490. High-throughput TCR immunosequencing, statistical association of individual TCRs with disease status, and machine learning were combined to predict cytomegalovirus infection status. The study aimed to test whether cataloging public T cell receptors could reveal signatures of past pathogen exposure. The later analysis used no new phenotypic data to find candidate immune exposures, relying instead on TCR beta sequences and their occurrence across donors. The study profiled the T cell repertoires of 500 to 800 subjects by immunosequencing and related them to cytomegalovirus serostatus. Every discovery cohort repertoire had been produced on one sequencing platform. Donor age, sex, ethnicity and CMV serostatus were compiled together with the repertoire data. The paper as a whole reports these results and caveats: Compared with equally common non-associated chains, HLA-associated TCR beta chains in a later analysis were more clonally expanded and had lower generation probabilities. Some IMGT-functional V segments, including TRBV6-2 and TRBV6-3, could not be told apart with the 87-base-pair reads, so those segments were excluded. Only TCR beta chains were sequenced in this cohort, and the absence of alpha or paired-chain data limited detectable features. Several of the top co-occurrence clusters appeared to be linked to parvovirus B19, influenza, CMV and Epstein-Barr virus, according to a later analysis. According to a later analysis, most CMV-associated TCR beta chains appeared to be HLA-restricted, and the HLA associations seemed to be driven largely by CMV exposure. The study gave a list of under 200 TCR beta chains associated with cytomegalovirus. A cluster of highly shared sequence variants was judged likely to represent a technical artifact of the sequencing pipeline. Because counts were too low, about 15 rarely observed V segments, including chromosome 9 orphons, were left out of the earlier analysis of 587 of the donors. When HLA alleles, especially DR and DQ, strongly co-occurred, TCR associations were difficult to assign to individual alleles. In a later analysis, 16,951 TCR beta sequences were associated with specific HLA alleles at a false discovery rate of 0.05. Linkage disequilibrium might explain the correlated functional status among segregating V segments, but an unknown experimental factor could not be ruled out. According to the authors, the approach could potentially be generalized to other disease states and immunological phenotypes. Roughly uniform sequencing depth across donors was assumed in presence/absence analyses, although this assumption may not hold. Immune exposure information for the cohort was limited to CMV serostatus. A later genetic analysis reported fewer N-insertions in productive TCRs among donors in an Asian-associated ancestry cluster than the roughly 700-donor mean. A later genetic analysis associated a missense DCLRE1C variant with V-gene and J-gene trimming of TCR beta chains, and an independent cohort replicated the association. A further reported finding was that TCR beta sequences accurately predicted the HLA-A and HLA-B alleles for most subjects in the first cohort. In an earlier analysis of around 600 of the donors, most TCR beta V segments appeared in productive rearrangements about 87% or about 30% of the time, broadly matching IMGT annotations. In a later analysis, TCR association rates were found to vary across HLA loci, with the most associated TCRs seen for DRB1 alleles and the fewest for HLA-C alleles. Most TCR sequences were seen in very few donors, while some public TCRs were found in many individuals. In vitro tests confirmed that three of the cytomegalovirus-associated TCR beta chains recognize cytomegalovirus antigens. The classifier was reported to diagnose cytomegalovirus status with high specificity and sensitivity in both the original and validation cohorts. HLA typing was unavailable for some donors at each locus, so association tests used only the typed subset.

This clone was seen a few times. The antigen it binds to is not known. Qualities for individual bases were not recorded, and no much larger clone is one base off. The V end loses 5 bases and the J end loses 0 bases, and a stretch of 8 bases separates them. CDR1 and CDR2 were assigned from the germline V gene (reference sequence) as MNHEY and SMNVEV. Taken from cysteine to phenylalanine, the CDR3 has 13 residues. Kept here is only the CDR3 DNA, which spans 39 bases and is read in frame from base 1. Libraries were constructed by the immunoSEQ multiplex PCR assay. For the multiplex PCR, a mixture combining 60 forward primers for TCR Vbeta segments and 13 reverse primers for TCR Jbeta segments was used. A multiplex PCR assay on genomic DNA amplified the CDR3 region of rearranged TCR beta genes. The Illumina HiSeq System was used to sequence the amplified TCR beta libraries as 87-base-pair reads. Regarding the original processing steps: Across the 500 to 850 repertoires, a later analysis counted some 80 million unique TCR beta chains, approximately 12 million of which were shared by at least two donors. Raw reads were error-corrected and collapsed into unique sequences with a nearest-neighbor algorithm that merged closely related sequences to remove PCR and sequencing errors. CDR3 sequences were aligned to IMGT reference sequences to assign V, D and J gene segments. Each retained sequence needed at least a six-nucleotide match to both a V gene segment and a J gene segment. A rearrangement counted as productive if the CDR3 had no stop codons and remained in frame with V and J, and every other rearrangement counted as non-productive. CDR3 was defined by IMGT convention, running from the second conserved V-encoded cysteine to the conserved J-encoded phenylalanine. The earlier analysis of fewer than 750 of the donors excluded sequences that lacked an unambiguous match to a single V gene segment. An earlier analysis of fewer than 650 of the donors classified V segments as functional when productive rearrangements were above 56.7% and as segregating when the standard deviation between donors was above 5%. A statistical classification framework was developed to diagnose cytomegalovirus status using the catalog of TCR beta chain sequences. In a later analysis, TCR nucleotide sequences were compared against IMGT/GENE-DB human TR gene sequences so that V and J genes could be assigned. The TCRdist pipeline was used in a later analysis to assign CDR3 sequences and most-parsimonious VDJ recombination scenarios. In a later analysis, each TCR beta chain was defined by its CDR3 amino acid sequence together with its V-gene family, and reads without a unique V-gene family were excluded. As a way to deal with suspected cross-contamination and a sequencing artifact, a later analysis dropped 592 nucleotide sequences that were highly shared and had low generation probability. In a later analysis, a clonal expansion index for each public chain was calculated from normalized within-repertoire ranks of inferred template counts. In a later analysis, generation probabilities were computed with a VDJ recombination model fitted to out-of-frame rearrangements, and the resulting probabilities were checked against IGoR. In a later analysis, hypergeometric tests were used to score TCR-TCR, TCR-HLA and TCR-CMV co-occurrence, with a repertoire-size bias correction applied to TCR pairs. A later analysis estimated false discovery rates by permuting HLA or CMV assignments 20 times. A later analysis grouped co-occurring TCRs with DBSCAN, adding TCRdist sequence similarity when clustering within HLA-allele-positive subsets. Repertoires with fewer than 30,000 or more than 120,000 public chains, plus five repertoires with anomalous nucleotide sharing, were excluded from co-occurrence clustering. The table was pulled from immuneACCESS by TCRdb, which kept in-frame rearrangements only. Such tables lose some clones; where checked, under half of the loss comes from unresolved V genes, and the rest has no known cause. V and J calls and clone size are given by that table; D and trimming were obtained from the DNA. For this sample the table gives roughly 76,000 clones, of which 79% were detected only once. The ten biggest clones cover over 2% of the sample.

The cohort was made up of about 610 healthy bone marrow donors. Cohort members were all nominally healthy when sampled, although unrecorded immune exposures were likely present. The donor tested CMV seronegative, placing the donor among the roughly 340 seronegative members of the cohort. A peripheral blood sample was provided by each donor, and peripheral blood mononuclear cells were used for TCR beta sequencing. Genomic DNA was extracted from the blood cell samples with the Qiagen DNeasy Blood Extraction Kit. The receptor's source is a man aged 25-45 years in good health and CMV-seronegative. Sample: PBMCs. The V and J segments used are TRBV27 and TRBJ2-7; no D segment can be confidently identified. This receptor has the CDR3 CASSAGYSYEQYF. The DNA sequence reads TGTGCCAGCAGTGCAGGCTACTCCTACGAGCAGTACTTC.